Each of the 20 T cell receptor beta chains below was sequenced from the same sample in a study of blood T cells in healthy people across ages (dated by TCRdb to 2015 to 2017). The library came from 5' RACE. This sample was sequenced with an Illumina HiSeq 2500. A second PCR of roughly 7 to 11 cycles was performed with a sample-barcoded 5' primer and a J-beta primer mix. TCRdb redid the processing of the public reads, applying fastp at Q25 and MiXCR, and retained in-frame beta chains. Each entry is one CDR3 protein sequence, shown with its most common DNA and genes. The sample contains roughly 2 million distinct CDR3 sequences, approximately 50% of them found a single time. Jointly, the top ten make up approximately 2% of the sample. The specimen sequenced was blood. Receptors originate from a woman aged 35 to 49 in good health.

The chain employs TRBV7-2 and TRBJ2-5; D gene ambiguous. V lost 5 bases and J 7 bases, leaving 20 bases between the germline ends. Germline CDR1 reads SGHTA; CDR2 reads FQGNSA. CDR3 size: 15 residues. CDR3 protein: CASSIGPTAGGTQYF. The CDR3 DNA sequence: TGTGCCAGCAGCATAGGTCCCACGGCTGGCGGGACCCAGTACTTC. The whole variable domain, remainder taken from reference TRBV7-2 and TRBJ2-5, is GAGVSQSPSNKVTEKGKDVELRCDPISGHTALYWYRQSLGQGLEFLIYFQGNSAPDKSGLPSDRFSAERTGGSVSTLTIQRTQQEDSAVYLCASSIGPTAGGTQYFGPGTRLLVL.

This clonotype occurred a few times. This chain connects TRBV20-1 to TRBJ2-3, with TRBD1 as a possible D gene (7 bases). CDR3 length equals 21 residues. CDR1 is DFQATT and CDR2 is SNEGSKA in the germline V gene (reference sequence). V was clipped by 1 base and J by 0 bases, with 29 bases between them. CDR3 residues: CSARGGAVEGAIFPSTDTQYF. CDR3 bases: TGCAGTGCTAGAGGAGGCGCGGTGGAGGGGGCCATTTTTCCTAGCACAGATACGCAGTATTTT.

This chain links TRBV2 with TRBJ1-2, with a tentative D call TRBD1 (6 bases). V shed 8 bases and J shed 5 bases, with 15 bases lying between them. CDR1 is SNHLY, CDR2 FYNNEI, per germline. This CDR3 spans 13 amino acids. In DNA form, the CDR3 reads TGTGCCAGCGGACTACCAGGGGAATATGGCTACACCTTC. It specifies CASGLPGEYGYTF.

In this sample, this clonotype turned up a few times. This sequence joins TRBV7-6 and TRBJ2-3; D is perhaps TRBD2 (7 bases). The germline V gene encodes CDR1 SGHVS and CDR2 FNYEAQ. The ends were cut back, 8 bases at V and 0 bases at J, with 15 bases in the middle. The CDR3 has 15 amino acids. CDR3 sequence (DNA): TGTGCCAGCTCCGTGGGGGGGCCTAGCACAGATACGCAGTATTTT. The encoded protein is CASSVGGPSTDTQYF.

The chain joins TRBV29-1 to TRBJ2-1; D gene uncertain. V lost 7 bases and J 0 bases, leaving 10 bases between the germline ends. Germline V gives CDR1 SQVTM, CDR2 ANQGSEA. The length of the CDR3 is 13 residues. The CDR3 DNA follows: TGCAGCGAGATTTCGAGCTCCTACAATGAGCAGTTCTTC. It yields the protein CSEISSSYNEQFF.

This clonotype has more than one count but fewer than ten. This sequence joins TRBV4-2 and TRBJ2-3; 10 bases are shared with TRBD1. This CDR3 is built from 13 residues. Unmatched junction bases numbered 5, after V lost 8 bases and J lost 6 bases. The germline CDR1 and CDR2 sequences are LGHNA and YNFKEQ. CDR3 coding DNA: TGTGCCAGCGGACAGGGGGGTTCGGATACGCAGTATTTT. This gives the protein CASGQGGSDTQYF.

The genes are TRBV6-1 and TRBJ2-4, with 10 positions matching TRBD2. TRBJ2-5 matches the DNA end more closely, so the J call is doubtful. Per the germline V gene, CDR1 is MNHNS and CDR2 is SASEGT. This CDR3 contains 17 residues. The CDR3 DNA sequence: TGTGCCAGCAGTCTGAATAGGGCTAGCGGGGGAAAAGAGACCCAGTACTTC. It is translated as CASSLNRASGGKETQYF.

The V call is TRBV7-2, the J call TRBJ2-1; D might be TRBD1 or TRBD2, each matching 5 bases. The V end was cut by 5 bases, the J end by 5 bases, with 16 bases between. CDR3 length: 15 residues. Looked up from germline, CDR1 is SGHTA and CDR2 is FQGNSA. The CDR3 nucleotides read TGTGCCAGCAGCCCGCAGAGGGACCGTGACAATGAGCAGTTCTTC. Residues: CASSPQRDRDNEQFF.

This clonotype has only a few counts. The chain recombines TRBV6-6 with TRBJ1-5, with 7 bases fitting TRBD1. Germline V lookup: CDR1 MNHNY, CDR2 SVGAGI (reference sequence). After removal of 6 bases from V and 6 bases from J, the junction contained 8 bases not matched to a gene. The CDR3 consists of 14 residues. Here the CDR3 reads CASSQGGNGQPQHF. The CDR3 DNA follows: TGTGCCAGCAGCCAGGGGGGGAACGGTCAGCCCCAGCATTTT.

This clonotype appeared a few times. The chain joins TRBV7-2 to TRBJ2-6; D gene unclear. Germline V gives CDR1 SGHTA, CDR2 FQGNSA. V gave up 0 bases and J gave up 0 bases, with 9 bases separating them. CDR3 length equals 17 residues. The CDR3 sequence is CASSLAGTPSGANVLTF. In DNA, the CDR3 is TGTGCCAGCAGCTTAGCTGGAACTCCCTCTGGGGCCAACGTCCTGACTTTC.

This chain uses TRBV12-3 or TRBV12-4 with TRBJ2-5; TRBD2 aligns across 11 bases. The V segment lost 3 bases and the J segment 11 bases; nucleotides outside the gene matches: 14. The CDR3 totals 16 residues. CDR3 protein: CASSLTGTSGGNEQYF. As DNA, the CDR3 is TGTGCCAGCAGTTTGACCGGGACTAGCGGAGGCAATGAGCAGTACTTC.

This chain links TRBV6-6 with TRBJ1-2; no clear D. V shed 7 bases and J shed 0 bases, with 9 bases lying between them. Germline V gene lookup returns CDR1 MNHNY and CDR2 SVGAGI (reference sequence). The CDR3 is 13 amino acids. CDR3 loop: CASIATANYGYTF. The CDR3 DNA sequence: TGTGCCAGCATCGCGACCGCTAACTATGGCTACACCTTC.

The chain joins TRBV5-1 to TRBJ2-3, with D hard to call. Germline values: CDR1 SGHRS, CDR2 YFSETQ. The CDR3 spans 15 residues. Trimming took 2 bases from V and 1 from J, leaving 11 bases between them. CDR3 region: CASSFDRPRTDTQYF. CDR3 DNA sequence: TGCGCCAGCAGCTTCGACCGGCCCCGCACAGATACGCAGTATTTT.

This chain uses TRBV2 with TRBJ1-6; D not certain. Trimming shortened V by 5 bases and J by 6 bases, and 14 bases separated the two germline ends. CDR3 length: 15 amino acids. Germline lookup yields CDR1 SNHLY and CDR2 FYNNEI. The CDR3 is CASSLKQKFNSPLHF. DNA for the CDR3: TGTGCCAGCAGTCTAAAACAGAAATTTAATTCACCCCTCCACTTT.

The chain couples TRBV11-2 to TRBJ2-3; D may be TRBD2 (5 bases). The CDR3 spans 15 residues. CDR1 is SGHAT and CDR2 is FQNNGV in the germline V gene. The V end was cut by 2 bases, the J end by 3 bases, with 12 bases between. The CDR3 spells CASSLSPSFTDTQYF. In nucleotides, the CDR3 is TGTGCCAGCAGCTTATCACCTAGCTTTACAGATACGCAGTATTTT.

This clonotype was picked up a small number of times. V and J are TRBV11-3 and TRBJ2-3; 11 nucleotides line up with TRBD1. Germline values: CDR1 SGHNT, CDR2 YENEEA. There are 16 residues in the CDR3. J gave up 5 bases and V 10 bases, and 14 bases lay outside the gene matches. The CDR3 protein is CANFGQGAPARDTQYF. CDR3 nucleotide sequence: TGTGCCAATTTCGGACAGGGGGCGCCGGCTCGAGATACGCAGTATTTT.

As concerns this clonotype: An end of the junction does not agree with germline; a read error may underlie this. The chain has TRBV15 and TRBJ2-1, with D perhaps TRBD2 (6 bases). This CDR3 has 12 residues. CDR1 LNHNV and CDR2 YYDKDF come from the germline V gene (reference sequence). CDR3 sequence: CATGRGGAGQFF. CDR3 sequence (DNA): TGTGCCACCGGCAGAGGCGGGGCGGGGCAGTTCTTC.

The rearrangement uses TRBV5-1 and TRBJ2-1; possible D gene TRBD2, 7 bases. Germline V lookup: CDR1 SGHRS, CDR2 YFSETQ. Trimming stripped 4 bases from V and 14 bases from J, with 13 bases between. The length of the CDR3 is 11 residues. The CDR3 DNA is TGCGCCAGCAGCGGCGGGGGCGGGGAGTTCTTC. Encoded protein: CASSGGGGEFF.

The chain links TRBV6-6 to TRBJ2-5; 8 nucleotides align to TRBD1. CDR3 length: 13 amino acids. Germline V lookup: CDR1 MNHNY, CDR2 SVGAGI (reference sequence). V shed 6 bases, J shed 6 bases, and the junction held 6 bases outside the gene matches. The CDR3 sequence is CASRQGDLKTQYF. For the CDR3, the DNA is TGTGCCAGCAGACAGGGGGACCTGAAGACCCAGTACTTC.

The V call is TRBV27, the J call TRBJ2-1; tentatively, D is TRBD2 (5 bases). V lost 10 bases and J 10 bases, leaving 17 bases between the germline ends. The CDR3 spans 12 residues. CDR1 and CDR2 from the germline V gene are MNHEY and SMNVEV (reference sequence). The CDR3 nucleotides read TGTGCCACCTCAGGCCGGGATACGGAGCAGTTCTTC. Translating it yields CATSGRDTEQFF.